This T cell receptor (beta chain) was sequenced for a study of T cell responses to AZD1222 COVID-19 vaccine. The germline CDR1 and CDR2 sequences are LGHNA and YSLEER. The CDR3 sequence is 16 residues long. The V and J ends lost 0 bases and 4 bases respectively, with 14 bases between them. Sequencing was performed with immunoSEQ multiplex PCR; in TCRdb, only in-frame clones are kept and a portion is missing. The sample carries approximately 90,000 clones, approximately 91% recorded once. The material was peripheral blood, obtained on day 0 of AZD1222 vaccination. The source is an adult in good health. The chain recombines TRBV4-3 with TRBJ2-3, with D perhaps matching TRBD1 or TRBD2 (6 bases each). The CDR3 is CASSQDPPGAADTQYF. The DNA for the CDR3 is TGCGCCAGCAGCCAAGATCCCCCGGGGGCCGCAGATACGCAGTATTTT.